These 21 T cell receptor beta chains came from one sample sequenced in a study of neoadjuvant anti-PD-1 for oral cavity cancer. The method was immunoSEQ multiplex PCR; TCRdb's version includes in-frame clones alone and lacks a portion of them. The repertoire holds 9,500 to 12,000 clones, with over 40% as singletons. The material sequenced was tumor tissue, taken before nivolumab (anti-PD-1) treatment. These receptors all stem from a person aged 35 to 85 with oral cavity squamous cell carcinoma.

V and J are TRBV19 and TRBJ1-6, with 11 bases that match TRBD1. The CDR3 extends over 14 amino acids. V shed 10 bases and J 6 bases; nucleotides not matched to a gene: 5. Germline CDR1 reads LNHDA; CDR2 reads SQIVND (reference sequence). The CDR3: CANSGQGVNSPLHF. CDR3 in DNA: TGTGCCAACTCGGGACAGGGGGTTAATTCACCCCTCCACTTT. Looking up the rest from reference TRBV19 and TRBJ1-6 gives the full variable domain: DGGITQSPKYLFRKEGQNVTLSCEQNLNHDAMYWYRQDPGQGLRLIYYSQIVNDFQKGDIAEGYSVSREKKESFPLTVTSAQKNPTAFYLCANSGQGVNSPLHFGNGTRLTVT.

The CDR3 DNA is TGTGCCAGCAGGGAGACAGGCTATGGCTACACCTTC. Translation gives CASRETGYGYTF. The chain has TRBV6-1 and TRBJ1-2, with D possibly being TRBD1 (6 bases). This CDR3 contains 12 residues. The germline V gene has CDR1 MNHNS and CDR2 SASEGT. V lost 6 bases and J lost 4, with 9 bases in between.

Judged by abundance, this clone is medium-sized. V is TRBV5-1 and J is TRBJ1-1; 7 bases map to TRBD1. The CDR3 runs 15 residues. Germline V gene data show CDR1 as SGHRS and CDR2 as YFSETQ. Trimming took 3 bases from V and 4 from J; bases not matched to a gene: 9. The CDR3 loop is CASSSQGGLATEAFF. CDR3 sequence (DNA): TGCGCCAGCAGCTCTCAGGGGGGGTTGGCCACTGAAGCTTTCTTT.

Relative to its sample, this clone is medium-sized. V is TRBV5-8 and J is TRBJ2-7; TRBD1 matches 10 bases. Trimming at V came to 1 base and at J to 2 bases, leaving 12 bases not matched to a gene. The germline gives CDR1 SGHTS, CDR2 YDEGEE. This CDR3 comprises 18 residues. CDR3 bases: TGTGCCAGCAGCTTGTTTTGGACAGGGGGAACTCAGACCTACGAGCAGTACTTC. This gives the protein CASSLFWTGGTQTYEQYF. The variable domain in full, with the rest retrieved from reference TRBV5-8 and TRBJ2-7, is EAGVTQSPTHLIKTRGQQATLRCSPISGHTSVYWYQQALGLGLQFLLWYDEGEERNRGNFPPRFSGRQFPNYSSELNVNALELEDSALYLCASSLFWTGGTQTYEQYFGPGTRLTVT.

The rearrangement joins TRBV7-8 to TRBJ1-6; D ambiguous. This CDR3 region has 14 residues. Germline CDR1 reads SGHVS; CDR2 reads FQNEAQ. The ends were cut back, 0 bases at V and 6 bases at J, with 6 bases in the middle. The DNA of the CDR3 is TGTGCCAGCAGCTTAGCCTCGGGTAATTCACCCCTCCACTTT. Translating it yields CASSLASGNSPLHF.

This rearrangement joins TRBV5-1 to TRBJ1-4; D not certain. The CDR3 contains 14 residues. Trimming took off 2 bases at V and 0 bases at J, with 5 bases between the two ends. Per the germline V gene, CDR1 is SGHRS and CDR2 is YFSETQ. DNA for the CDR3: TGCGCCAGCAGCTTTAGGACAACTAATGAAAAACTGTTTTTT. It yields the protein CASSFRTTNEKLFF.

The V and J genes are TRBV10-2 and TRBJ2-2, with a tentative D call TRBD2 (5 bases). V lost 1 base to trimming and J lost 0 bases, with 15 bases between them. The CDR3 is 18 amino acids. Germline V lookup: CDR1 WSHSY, CDR2 SAAADI. The chain's CDR3 is CASSEYNLAETNTGELFF. As DNA, the CDR3 is TGCGCCAGCAGTGAGTACAATCTAGCTGAGACGAACACCGGGGAGCTGTTTTTT.

The chain links TRBV4-3 to TRBJ2-5; TRBD2 aligns across 9 bases. CDR3 length equals 15 residues. The ends lost 0 bases at V and 1 base at J; junction bases unmatched: 0. Germline V CDR1 and CDR2: LGHNA, YSLEER. CDR3 coding DNA: TGCGCCAGCAGCCAAGAGCGGGGGGGCCAAGAGACCCAGTACTTC. Its protein is CASSQERGGQETQYF.

The chain couples TRBV5-1 to TRBJ2-1; TRBD2 aligns across 10 bases. This CDR3 comprises 19 residues. Germline lookup yields CDR1 SGHRS and CDR2 YFSETQ. V shed 1 base, J shed 0 bases, and the junction held 10 bases outside the gene matches. In DNA form, the CDR3 reads TGCGCCAGCAGCTTGTGGCCCCTAGCGGGGGAGAGCTCCTACAATGAGCAGTTCTTC. Amino acids: CASSLWPLAGESSYNEQFF.

This clone is categorized as medium-sized. Here the CDR3 reads CASSEFQGEVYGYTF. CDR3 nucleotides: TGTGCCAGCAGTGAGTTCCAGGGCGAAGTGTATGGCTACACCTTC. V and J are TRBV2 and TRBJ1-2, with D perhaps matching TRBD1 (5 bases). The ends were cut back, 3 bases at V and 5 bases at J, with 16 bases in the middle. CDR1 and CDR2 (germline): SNHLY, FYNNEI. This CDR3 has 15 amino acids.

The J gene is TRBJ1-2, the V gene TRBV5-6; unclear D gene. The germline gives CDR1 SGHDT, CDR2 YYEEEE. Trimming cost V 8 bases and J 1 base, with 15 bases left between them. CDR3 length: 14 residues. The CDR3 sequence is CASGRWQINYGYTF. In DNA, the CDR3 is TGTGCCAGTGGGAGATGGCAGATTAACTATGGCTACACCTTC.

The chain has TRBV11-2 and TRBJ2-1; 13 bases map to TRBD2. Germline V gives CDR1 SGHAT, CDR2 FQNNGV. V was pared by 3 bases and J by 6 bases, with 2 bases of the junction left unmatched. This CDR3 contains 15 residues. The CDR3 reads CASSLGLAGSNEQFF. The CDR3 bases are TGTGCCAGCAGCTTGGGACTAGCGGGGTCCAATGAGCAGTTCTTC.

This clone was counted once. The rearrangement links TRBV6-5 to TRBJ2-5; D is ambiguous. CDR1 is MNHEY and CDR2 is SVGAGI in the germline V gene. The CDR3 is 14 amino acids. V was clipped by 2 bases and J by 2 bases, with 9 bases between them. CDR3: CASSYGPVQETQYF. The CDR3 bases are TGTGCCAGCAGTTACGGCCCCGTTCAAGAGACCCAGTACTTC.

The chain uses TRBV7-2 and TRBJ2-1; 8 nucleotides agree with TRBD1. The V gene end was trimmed by 4 bases and the J gene end by 3 bases; junction bases not matched to a gene: 2. The CDR3 is 14 residues long. The V gene's germline CDR1 is SGHTA and CDR2 FQGNSA. CDR3: CASSYGQGYNEQFF. The CDR3 DNA reads as TGTGCCAGCAGCTACGGACAGGGCTACAATGAGCAGTTCTTC.

The genes are TRBV5-5 and TRBJ1-1; 8 bases align to TRBD1. J gave up 9 bases and V 4 bases, and 8 bases lay outside the gene matches. CDR1 is SGHKS, CDR2 YYEKEE, per germline (reference sequence). CDR3 length equals 13 residues. CDR3 nucleotide sequence: TGTGCCAGCAGCCCCCCAGGGGGCGCTCAAGCTTTCTTT. Translated: CASSPPGGAQAFF. Complete variable domain (other parts from reference TRBV5-5 and TRBJ1-1): DAGVTQSPTHLIKTRGQQVTLRCSPISGHKSVSWYQQVLGQGPQFIFQYYEKEERGRGNFPDRFSARQFPNYSSELNVNALLLGDSALYLCASSPPGGAQAFFGQGTRLTVV.

This clone came up a few times. The genes are TRBV4-1 and TRBJ1-5; D is ambiguous. The germline V gene has CDR1 MGHRA and CDR2 YSYEKL. CDR3 length: 18 amino acids. V was clipped by 1 base and J by 2 bases, with 18 bases between them. CDR3: CASSQGGRAGQGNQPQHF. The CDR3, as DNA: TGCGCCAGCAGCCAAGGAGGGCGGGCCGGGCAGGGCAATCAGCCCCAGCATTTT.

The chain has TRBV10-3 and TRBJ1-1; D is unclear. The germline V gene has CDR1 ENHRY and CDR2 SYGVKD. CDR3 size: 13 residues. Trimming cost V 9 bases and J 0 bases, with 11 bases left between them. The chain's CDR3 is CAISEGMNTEAFF. The CDR3 DNA sequence: TGTGCCATTTCAGAAGGTATGAACACTGAAGCTTTCTTT.

By sample share, this clone is medium-sized. The chain combines TRBV19 with TRBJ2-1; D is perhaps TRBD1 (5 bases). V was cut by 3 bases and J by 0 bases, with 6 bases left in between. CDR3 length equals 14 residues. CDR1 LNHDA and CDR2 SQIVND come from the germline V gene (reference sequence). CDR3 in DNA: TGTGCCAGTAGTATGGACACCTCCTACAATGAGCAGTTCTTC. Translation gives CASSMDTSYNEQFF.

The table lists this clone with a few counts. The rearrangement joins TRBV19 to TRBJ2-2; the match to TRBD1 covers 8 bases. Germline V gene sequence: CDR1 LNHDA, CDR2 SQIVND (reference sequence). Germline trimming cut 7 bases from V and 0 bases from J; bases unmatched to any gene: 10. The CDR3 runs 17 residues. This CDR3 reads CASTPGLDRANTGELFF. In DNA form, the CDR3 reads TGTGCCAGTACCCCAGGTTTGGACAGGGCGAACACCGGGGAGCTGTTTTTT.

In DNA, the CDR3 is TGTGCCAGCAGCTTGGGCGGTAGCGGGGGGTTTAGCACAGATACGCAGTATTTT. Translated: CASSLGGSGGFSTDTQYF. The V call is TRBV5-4, the J call TRBJ2-3; 10 bases match TRBD2. Germline CDR1 reads SGHNT; CDR2 reads YYREEE (reference sequence). The trim removed 0 bases at V and 0 bases at J, leaving 7 bases unmatched. The CDR3 contains 18 residues.

This clone was picked up a small number of times. J is TRBJ1-1 and V is TRBV5-1; a possible D gene is TRBD1 (6 bases). The V end was cut by 2 bases, the J end by 0 bases, with 11 bases between. The germline gives CDR1 SGHRS, CDR2 YFSETQ. This CDR3 is 15 amino acids long. The CDR3 region is CASSLRQEMNTEAFF. The CDR3 DNA reads TGCGCCAGCAGCTTACGACAGGAGATGAACACTGAAGCTTTCTTT.